The next 11 T cell receptor beta chains were all read from a single sample in a study of PD-1 blockade in mismatch repair-deficient tumors. Measured with immunoSEQ multiplex PCR; TCRdb has only the in-frame clones, and not every one. The data contain around 51,000 clones, around 85% of them singletons. Sequencing was performed on peripheral blood, taken less than 21 weeks after starting pembrolizumab. Receptor source: an adult with mismatch repair-deficient cancer.

The chain couples TRBV5-1 to TRBJ2-3, with 7 bases lining up with TRBD2. Germline CDR1 SGHRS, CDR2 YFSETQ. CDR3 size: 15 residues. The J segment lost 3 bases and the V segment lost 4 bases, leaving 8 bases of the junction unmatched. As DNA, the CDR3 is TGCGCCAGCAGCCCGGGACTAAGGGTTACAGATACGCAGTATTTT. It yields the protein CASSPGLRVTDTQYF.

V gene TRBV10-3 combines with J gene TRBJ2-1; 7 bases align to TRBD1. Per the germline V gene, CDR1 is ENHRY and CDR2 is SYGVKD. There are 15 residues in the CDR3. J was trimmed by 5 bases and V by 10 bases; bases with no gene match: 14. The chain's CDR3 is CATFYRTGKNNEQFF. In DNA form, the CDR3 reads TGTGCCACTTTTTACAGGACAGGAAAGAACAATGAGCAGTTCTTC.

The J gene is TRBJ2-1, the V gene TRBV19; D may be TRBD2 (5 bases). The CDR3 is made up of 14 amino acids. The germline V gene encodes CDR1 LNHDA and CDR2 SQIVND (reference sequence). V lost 6 bases and J 7 bases, leaving 16 bases between the germline ends. The chain's CDR3 is CASSGAGNWNEQFF. DNA for the CDR3: TGTGCCAGTAGCGGAGCCGGGAACTGGAATGAGCAGTTCTTC.

V is TRBV9 and J is TRBJ1-1; D remains unclear. Germline CDR1 is SGDLS and CDR2 is YYNGEE. This CDR3 region has 14 residues. V was shortened by 0 bases and J by 1 base, with 7 bases between the two germline ends. CDR3 DNA: TGTGCCAGCAGCGTAGGTTCACGGAACACTGAAGCTTTCTTT. It translates to CASSVGSRNTEAFF.

The gene calls are TRBV5-5 and TRBJ2-3; 7 nucleotides agree with TRBD2. V lost 3 bases to trimming and J lost 2 bases; unmatched junction nucleotides: 3. The V gene's germline CDR1 is SGHKS and CDR2 YYEKEE (reference sequence). The CDR3 consists of 14 residues. CDR3 sequence (DNA): TGTGCCAGCAGCTCGGGAGGAAACACAGATACGCAGTATTTT. It codes for CASSSGGNTDTQYF.

The J gene is TRBJ2-3, the V gene TRBV6-1; possible D gene TRBD2, 5 bases. This CDR3 spans 15 amino acids. V gave up 8 bases and J gave up 2 bases, with 17 bases separating them. Germline lookup yields CDR1 MNHNS and CDR2 SASEGT. Here the CDR3 DNA reads TGTGCCAGCTTGAGCGGAACTTACTTCACAGATACGCAGTATTTT. Translating gives CASLSGTYFTDTQYF.

In this sample, this clone turned up once. V usage is TRBV5-6 and J usage is TRBJ1-3; D not certain. V lost 5 bases and J lost 2, with 8 bases in between. Per germline, CDR1 SGHDT and CDR2 YYEEEE. The CDR3 consists of 13 residues. The CDR3 region is CASSFTPGNTIYF. The DNA of the CDR3 is TGTGCCAGCAGTTTCACACCTGGAAACACCATATATTTT.

The rearrangement links TRBV2 to TRBJ1-1, with D tentatively TRBD1 (5 bases). Germline loops: CDR1 SNHLY, CDR2 FYNNEI. V was pared by 6 bases and J by 0 bases, with 17 bases between. The CDR3 sequence is 16 residues long. The CDR3, as DNA: TGTGCCAGCAGCCAACAGGAATGGCACGTGAACACTGAAGCTTTCTTT. Translation: CASSQQEWHVNTEAFF.

CDR3 protein: CASSASYEQFF. The CDR3 DNA follows: TGTGCCAGCAGCGCCTCGTATGAGCAGTTCTTC. The chain carries TRBV11-1 and TRBJ2-1, with D unresolved. The V end was cut by 5 bases, the J end by 8 bases, with 7 bases between. CDR1 and CDR2 from the germline V gene are SGHAT and FQDESV (reference sequence). The CDR3 is made up of 11 amino acids.

This chain links TRBV2 with TRBJ2-5; 7 bases match TRBD2. The CDR3 has 11 residues. V was clipped by 7 bases and J by 5 bases; unmatched bases: 1. The germline CDR1 and CDR2 sequences are SNHLY and FYNNEI. Here the CDR3 DNA reads TGTGCCAGCATGGGGGGGGAGACCCAGTACTTC. Amino acid sequence: CASMGGETQYF.

The chain recombines TRBV5-4 with TRBJ2-5; the D gene could be TRBD1 or TRBD2 (5 bases each). Germline V gives CDR1 SGHNT, CDR2 YYREEE (reference sequence). CDR3 length equals 15 residues. V was shortened by 4 bases and J by 6 bases, with 19 bases between the two germline ends. CDR3 nucleotide sequence: TGTGCCAGCAGCCCCCGGGGAGCAGGGATGAAGACCCAGTACTTC. Translated, it gives CASSPRGAGMKTQYF.